These T cell receptor beta chains were read from a single sample in a study of early T cells in non-severe SARS-CoV-2 infection. TCRdb fed the 5' RACE reads into MiXCR, producing one record per CDR3 protein. The sample carries about 46,000 distinct CDR3 sequences, about 5.3% recorded once. The starting material was whole blood, obtained at baseline. The source of these receptors is an adult who was a healthcare worker with PCR-confirmed SARS-CoV-2 infection or an uninfected control (not recorded which). The CDR3 runs from the conserved cysteine through the conserved F or W. The order of the fields is clone size, J gene, D gene, V gene, CDR3 DNA, CDR3 protein. A D gene is named only where the DNA matches it firmly. The listing skips clone size in some rows; elsewhere it reads once, few, many or a size class.

size: -; J: TRBJ2-3; D: -; V: TRBV7-3; DNA: TGTGCTTCAAGGGGGGGCAGCACAGATACGCAGTATTTT; CDR3: CASRGGSTDTQYF
size: few; J: TRBJ1-4; D: -; V: TRBV28; DNA: TGTGCCAGCACCGAGGGTACGACTAATGAAAAACTGTTTTTT; CDR3: CASTEGTTNEKLFF
size: many; J: TRBJ1-1; D: -; V: TRBV29-1; DNA: TGCAGCGTGAACACAGGGCTCACTGAAGCTTTCTTT; CDR3: CSVNTGLTEAFF
size: -; J: TRBJ2-5; D: TRBD2; V: TRBV2; DNA: TGTGCCACCCAGCGGGGGGGTTCCCAAGAGACCCAGTACTTC; CDR3: CATQRGGSQETQYF
size: -; J: TRBJ2-5; D: -; V: TRBV4-1; DNA: TGCGCCAGCAGCCAAGGAGTCCAACAAGAGACCCAGTACTTC; CDR3: CASSQGVQQETQYF
size: many; J: TRBJ2-1; D: -; V: TRBV27; DNA: TGTGCCAGCAGTTTCGTGTTATCCCGCAACAATGAGCAGTTCTTC; CDR3: CASSFVLSRNNEQFF
size: many; J: TRBJ1-5; D: -; V: TRBV24-1; DNA: TGTGCCACCAGTGATTTAGGCAATCAGCCCCAGCATTTT; CDR3: CATSDLGNQPQHF
size: many; J: TRBJ2-2; D: -; V: TRBV9; DNA: TGTGCCAGCAGCGTAGTTACGGGCGCGAACACCGGGGAGCTGTTTTTT; CDR3: CASSVVTGANTGELFF
size: many; J: TRBJ2-2; D: -; V: TRBV2; DNA: TGTGCCAGCAGTGATCCGAACACCGGGGAGCTGTTTTTT; CDR3: CASSDPNTGELFF
size: many; J: TRBJ1-5; D: TRBD1; V: TRBV19; DNA: TGTGCCAGTAGTTCCCCGGACAGGCGATATCAGCCCCAGCATTTT; CDR3: CASSSPDRRYQPQHF
size: -; J: TRBJ2-7; D: -; V: TRBV29-1; DNA: TGCAGCGTCGGACTGAACTCCTACGAGCAGTACTTC; CDR3: CSVGLNSYEQYF
size: -; J: TRBJ2-3; D: TRBD1; V: TRBV28; DNA: TGTGCCATCGGACAGGGAACAGATACGCAGTATTTT; CDR3: CAIGQGTDTQYF
size: -; J: TRBJ2-1; D: -; V: TRBV3-1; DNA: TGTGCCAGCAGCCAAGTAGTAAGCGGCCTCTCGGATGAGCAGTTCTTC; CDR3: CASSQVVSGLSDEQFF
size: -; J: TRBJ2-3; D: -; V: TRBV9; DNA: TGTGCCAGCAGCCGGACCTCCGCGGCTAGCACAGATACGCAGTATTTT; CDR3: CASSRTSAASTDTQYF
size: many; J: TRBJ2-1; D: -; V: TRBV3-1; DNA: TGTGCCAGCAGCCACACCTACAATGAGCAGTTCTTC; CDR3: CASSHTYNEQFF
size: many; J: TRBJ2-1; D: TRBD1; V: TRBV7-6; DNA: TGTGCCAGCAGCCTAGGGACAGGTGGTGATGAGCAGTTCTTC; CDR3: CASSLGTGGDEQFF
size: many; J: TRBJ2-1; D: TRBD1; V: TRBV12-3/TRBV12-4; DNA: TGTGCCAGCAGTCGCGCTGGGGGGACAGGGGCGAGCTCCTACAATGAGCAGTTCTTC; CDR3: CASSRAGGTGASSYNEQFF
size: -; J: TRBJ2-6; D: -; V: TRBV3-1; DNA: TGTGCCAGCAGCCAGATAGGGGGTTCTGGGGCCAACGTCCTGACTTTC; CDR3: CASSQIGGSGANVLTF
size: many; J: TRBJ2-1; D: -; V: TRBV6-2/TRBV6-3; DNA: TGTGCCAGCAGTTACAGCAATGAGCAGTTCTTC; CDR3: CASSYSNEQFF
size: many; J: TRBJ1-2; D: -; V: TRBV5-1; DNA: TGCGCCAGCAGCACGGACTTTGGCACAAACTATGGCTACACCTTC; CDR3: CASSTDFGTNYGYTF
size: many; J: TRBJ1-1; D: -; V: TRBV30; DNA: TGTGCCTGGAGCGGACTGGGGACTGAAGCTTTCTTT; CDR3: CAWSGLGTEAFF
size: few; J: TRBJ2-3; D: -; V: TRBV30; DNA: TGTGCCTGGAAGAGAATAGATACGCAGTATTTT; CDR3: CAWKRIDTQYF
size: many; J: TRBJ1-3; D: -; V: TRBV18; DNA: TGTGCCAGCTCACCGACAGCGACTCATCCCCTATTGGGTTTT; CDR3: CASSPTATHPLLGF
size: many; J: TRBJ1-5; D: -; V: TRBV28; DNA: TGTGCCAGCAGCTCAAAAGTGTGGGGGCTGGGGAATCAGCCCCAGCATTTT; CDR3: CASSSKVWGLGNQPQHF
size: few; J: TRBJ2-1; D: -; V: TRBV29-1; DNA: TGCAGCGTTAGGGGGAATAGCGCGGATTATCCCAATGAGCAGTTCTTC; CDR3: CSVRGNSADYPNEQFF
size: -; J: TRBJ1-2; D: -; V: TRBV18; DNA: TGTGCCAGCTCATCAACTGACAGGCGCTATGGCTACACCTTC; CDR3: CASSSTDRRYGYTF
size: many; J: TRBJ2-3; D: -; V: TRBV20-1; DNA: TGCAGTGCTAGAGGAGTCGGCACAGATACGCAGTATTTT; CDR3: CSARGVGTDTQYF
size: many; J: TRBJ2-7; D: -; V: TRBV6-5; DNA: TGTGCCAGCAGCCCAGGGGACCCCTACGAGCAGTACTTC; CDR3: CASSPGDPYEQYF
size: few; J: TRBJ2-3; D: -; V: TRBV20-1; DNA: TGCAGTGCTAGGCCCGGGACAAAAGATACGCAGTATTTT; CDR3: CSARPGTKDTQYF
size: many; J: TRBJ2-7; D: TRBD1; V: TRBV5-6; DNA: TGTGCCAGCAGCTTTCCTTGGGACAGGGGTGAGAACGAGCAGTACTTC; CDR3: CASSFPWDRGENEQYF
size: many; J: TRBJ2-6; D: -; V: TRBV5-1; DNA: TGCGCCAGCAGCTTGTCAACGTCTGGGGCCAACGTCCTGACTTTC; CDR3: CASSLSTSGANVLTF
size: many; J: TRBJ2-5; D: TRBD2; V: TRBV11-2; DNA: TGTGCCAGCAGCTCCTCCCCGGGACTAGCAGGAGAGACCCAGTACTTC; CDR3: CASSSSPGLAGETQYF
size: many; J: TRBJ2-1; D: -; V: TRBV6-6; DNA: TGTGCCAGCAGTTTAGGCGGCATTGGGAGCAATGAGCAGTTCTTC; CDR3: CASSLGGIGSNEQFF
size: few; J: TRBJ1-2; D: TRBD1; V: TRBV3-1; DNA: TGTGCCAGCAGCCAGGACGACAGGGAAGCCTATGGCTACACCTTC; CDR3: CASSQDDREAYGYTF
size: many; J: TRBJ2-3; D: -; V: TRBV2; DNA: TGTGCCAGCAGTGCATCCTCGGGGCCTAGCACAGATACGCAGTATTTT; CDR3: CASSASSGPSTDTQYF
size: many; J: TRBJ1-6; D: -; V: TRBV30; DNA: TGTGCCTGGAGTGAGGGGAAGGATAATTCACCCCTCCACTTT; CDR3: CAWSEGKDNSPLHF
size: many; J: TRBJ1-3; D: -; V: TRBV20-1; DNA: TGCAGTGCTAGGGTTGGGTTCGAGGGAAACACCATATATTTT; CDR3: CSARVGFEGNTIYF
size: many; J: TRBJ1-2; D: -; V: TRBV9; DNA: TGTGCCAGCAGCCCAGGGGACGATCCCTATGGCTACACCTTC; CDR3: CASSPGDDPYGYTF
size: many; J: TRBJ2-3; D: TRBD1; V: TRBV10-3; DNA: TGTGCCATCAGTTCTACAGGGGCGGATACGCAGTATTTT; CDR3: CAISSTGADTQYF
size: many; J: TRBJ2-3; D: TRBD2; V: TRBV5-4; DNA: TGTGCCAGCAGCCCGAGACTAGCGGGAGGTTCAGATACGCAGTATTTT; CDR3: CASSPRLAGGSDTQYF
size: -; J: TRBJ1-2; D: -; V: TRBV12-3/TRBV12-4; DNA: TGTGCCAGCAGGTTTGAGGGGACCTATGGCTACACCTTC; CDR3: CASRFEGTYGYTF
size: many; J: TRBJ1-2; D: -; V: TRBV28; DNA: TGTGCCAGCAGTTTAGGCAGATACTATGGCTACACCTTC; CDR3: CASSLGRYYGYTF
size: many; J: TRBJ2-5; D: -; V: TRBV14; DNA: TGTGCCAGCAGCCAAGATCAGGGCAAGACCCAGTACTTC; CDR3: CASSQDQGKTQYF
size: many; J: TRBJ2-1; D: -; V: TRBV27; DNA: TGTGCCAGCAGTTTCGGGGGTTACAATGAGCAGTTCTTC; CDR3: CASSFGGYNEQFF
size: many; J: TRBJ2-1; D: -; V: TRBV12-3/TRBV12-4; DNA: TGTGCCAGCACCAAAATATGGGGGGGCTGGGACAATGAGCAGTTCTTC; CDR3: CASTKIWGGWDNEQFF
size: many; J: TRBJ1-6; D: -; V: TRBV28; DNA: TGTGCCAGCAGTGCCCCGTTGGGTGACAATTCACCCCTCCACTTT; CDR3: CASSAPLGDNSPLHF
size: -; J: TRBJ1-1; D: -; V: TRBV28; DNA: TGTGCCAGCACCCCCTATGGTGGCGGGGGGAAGAACACTGAAGCTTTCTTT; CDR3: CASTPYGGGGKNTEAFF
size: -; J: TRBJ2-5; D: -; V: TRBV7-6; DNA: TGTGCCAGCAGCCCGGACCCCGGACTTCAAGAGACCCAGTACTTC; CDR3: CASSPDPGLQETQYF
size: -; J: TRBJ1-1; D: TRBD1; V: TRBV6-5; DNA: TGTGCCAGCACCCCAGGGGGGGGGCTGGGCACTGAAGCTTTCTTT; CDR3: CASTPGGGLGTEAFF
size: many; J: TRBJ2-7; D: TRBD1; V: TRBV14; DNA: TGTGCCAGCAGCGGGACAGCCTACGAGCAGTACTTC; CDR3: CASSGTAYEQYF
size: many; J: TRBJ1-6; D: TRBD1; V: TRBV19; DNA: TGTGCCAGTAGGGGGACAGGAAATTCACCCCTCCACTTT; CDR3: CASRGTGNSPLHF
size: -; J: TRBJ2-7; D: TRBD1; V: TRBV10-3; DNA: TGTGCCATCAGTGCCGGGACAGGGGATTCAAAGTACTTC; CDR3: CAISAGTGDSKYF
size: many; J: TRBJ1-5; D: -; V: TRBV7-9; DNA: TGTGCCAGCAGCTCTGGGGAAGCTCAGCCCCAGCATTTT; CDR3: CASSSGEAQPQHF